This T cell receptor beta chain was sequenced for a study of T cells after yellow fever vaccination. General study results and limits: Weaker in magnitude, the secondary response showed a faster peak on day 5 versus 15.

They built TCR cDNA with 5'RACE template switching, a step that put in a universal primer site and UMIs. TCRdb re-derived calls from the 5' RACE reads in MiXCR, one entry per CDR3 protein. The data contain about 260,000 distinct CDR3 sequences, 10% to 15% of them singletons. In its sample, this clonotype was seen many times. No antigen is known for it. The length of the CDR3 is 12 residues. Germline-derived CDR1 and CDR2 are SQVTM and ANQGSEA. The trim removed 6 bases at V and 2 bases at J, leaving 4 bases unmatched. The chain links TRBV29-1 to TRBJ2-7; 7 positions agree with TRBD2. This receptor was obtained from a man younger than 45 who received the YFV17D yellow fever vaccine. The sample was CD4+ T cells sorted from PBMCs, taken 45 days after the yellow fever booster vaccination. This CDR3 reads CSVLAVTYEQYF. The CDR3 region has the DNA TGCAGCGTGCTAGCGGTGACCTACGAGCAGTACTTC.